This TCR beta chain derives from a study of T cells in Graves' hyperthyroidism and ophthalmopathy. Study-wide points: Stable hyperthyroidism was separated from ophthalmopathy by a model based on 13 V-J features. With a median lead of roughly 6.8 months before onset, the model predicted ophthalmopathy. Blood also held most thyroid clonotypes expanded beyond 0.001.

About 10 ml fresh peripheral blood yielded the PBMCs. Amplification targeted TCR beta CDR3 regions from RNA transcripts. A set of HTBI primers served as the primers for a first-round RT-PCR of the TCR CDR3. TCRdb re-called the multiplex PCR reads through MiXCR, storing one row per CDR3 protein. Of approximately 320,000 distinct CDR3 sequences in the sample, 16% were seen once. In its sample, this clonotype was seen a few times. Its matching antigen is unknown. This CDR3 region has 15 residues. CDR1 SGHRS and CDR2 YFSETQ come from the germline V gene. Trimming left V 0 bases short and J 3 bases short, with 12 bases between.

Sequencing was performed on blood. This sequence joins TRBV5-1 and TRBJ1-1; tentative D call: TRBD1 (6 bases). This clonotype was obtained from a man younger than 45 with Graves' hyperthyroidism. CDR3 DNA sequence: TGCGCCAGCAGCTTGGAACAGGGTGGGTACACTGAAGCTTTCTTT. Protein: CASSLEQGGYTEAFF.